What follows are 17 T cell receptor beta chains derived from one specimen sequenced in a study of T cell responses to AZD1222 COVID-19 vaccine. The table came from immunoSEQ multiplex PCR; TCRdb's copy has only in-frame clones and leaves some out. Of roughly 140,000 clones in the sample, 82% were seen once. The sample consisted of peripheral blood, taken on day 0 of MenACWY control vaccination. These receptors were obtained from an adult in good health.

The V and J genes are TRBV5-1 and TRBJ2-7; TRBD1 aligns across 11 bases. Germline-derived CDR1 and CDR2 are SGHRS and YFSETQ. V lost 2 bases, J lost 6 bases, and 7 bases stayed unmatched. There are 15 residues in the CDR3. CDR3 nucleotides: TGCGCCAGCAGCTTCGGACAGGGGGCGCAGGTCGAGCAGTACTTC. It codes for CASSFGQGAQVEQYF.

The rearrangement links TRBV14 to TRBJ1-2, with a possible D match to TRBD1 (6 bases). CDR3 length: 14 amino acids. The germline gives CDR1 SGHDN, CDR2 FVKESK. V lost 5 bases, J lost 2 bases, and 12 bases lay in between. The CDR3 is CASSERGGNYGYTF. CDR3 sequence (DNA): TGTGCCAGCAGCGAAAGGGGGGGAAACTATGGCTACACCTTC.

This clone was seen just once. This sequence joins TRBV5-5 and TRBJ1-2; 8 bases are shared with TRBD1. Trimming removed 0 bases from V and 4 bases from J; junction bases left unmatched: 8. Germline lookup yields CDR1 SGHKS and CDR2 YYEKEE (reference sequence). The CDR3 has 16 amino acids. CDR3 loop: CASSLEFRQGPYGYTF. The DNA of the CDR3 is TGTGCCAGCAGCTTGGAATTTAGACAGGGGCCCTATGGCTACACCTTC.

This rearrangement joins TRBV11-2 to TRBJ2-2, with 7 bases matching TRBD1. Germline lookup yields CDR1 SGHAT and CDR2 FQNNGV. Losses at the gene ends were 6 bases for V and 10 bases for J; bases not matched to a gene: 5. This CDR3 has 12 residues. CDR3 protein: CASRATGMELFF. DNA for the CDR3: TGTGCCAGCAGGGCGACAGGGATGGAGCTGTTTTTT.

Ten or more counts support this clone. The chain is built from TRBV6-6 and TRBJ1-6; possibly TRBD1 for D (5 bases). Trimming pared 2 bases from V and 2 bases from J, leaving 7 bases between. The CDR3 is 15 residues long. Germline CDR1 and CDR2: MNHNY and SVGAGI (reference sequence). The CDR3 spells CASSYQGPYNSPLHF. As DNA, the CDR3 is TGTGCCAGCAGTTACCAGGGACCCTATAATTCACCCCTCCACTTT.

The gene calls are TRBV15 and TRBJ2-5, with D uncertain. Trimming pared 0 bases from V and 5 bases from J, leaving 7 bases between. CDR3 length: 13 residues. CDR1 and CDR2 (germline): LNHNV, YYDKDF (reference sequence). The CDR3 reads CATSRDQWETQYF. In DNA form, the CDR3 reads TGTGCCACCAGCAGAGATCAATGGGAGACCCAGTACTTC.

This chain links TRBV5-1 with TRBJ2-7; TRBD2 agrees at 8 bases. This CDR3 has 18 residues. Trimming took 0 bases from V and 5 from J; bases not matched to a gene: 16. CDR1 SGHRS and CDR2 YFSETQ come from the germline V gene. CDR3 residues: CASSLVGGAGAPGDEQYF. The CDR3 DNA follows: TGCGCCAGCAGCTTGGTCGGGGGGGCGGGGGCCCCGGGTGACGAGCAGTACTTC.

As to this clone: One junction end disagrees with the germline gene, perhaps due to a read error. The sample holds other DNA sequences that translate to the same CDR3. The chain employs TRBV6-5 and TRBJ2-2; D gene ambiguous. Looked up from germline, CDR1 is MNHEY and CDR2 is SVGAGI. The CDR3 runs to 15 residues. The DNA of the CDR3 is TGTGCCAGCAGTTACTCCCTGCCGAACACCGGAGAGCTGTTTTTT. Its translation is CASSYSLPNTGELFF.

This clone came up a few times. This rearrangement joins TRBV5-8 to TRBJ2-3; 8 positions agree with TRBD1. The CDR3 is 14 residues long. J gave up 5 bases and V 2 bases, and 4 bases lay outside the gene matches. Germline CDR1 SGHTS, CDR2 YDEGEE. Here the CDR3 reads CASSLTGGVDTQYF. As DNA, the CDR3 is TGTGCCAGCAGCTTAACAGGGGGAGTAGATACGCAGTATTTT.

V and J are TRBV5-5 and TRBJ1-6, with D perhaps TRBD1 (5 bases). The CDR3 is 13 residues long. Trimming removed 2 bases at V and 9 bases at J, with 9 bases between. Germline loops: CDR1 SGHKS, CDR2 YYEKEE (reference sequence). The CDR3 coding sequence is TGTGCCAGCAGCTTATACAGGACTTCACCCCTCCACTTT. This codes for CASSLYRTSPLHF.

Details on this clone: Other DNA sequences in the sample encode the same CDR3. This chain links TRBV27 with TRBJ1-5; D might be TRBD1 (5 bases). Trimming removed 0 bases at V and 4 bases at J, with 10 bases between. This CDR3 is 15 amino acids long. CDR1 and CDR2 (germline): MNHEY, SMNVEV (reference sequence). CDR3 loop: CASSLSGGGNQPQHF. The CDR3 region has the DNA TGTGCCAGCAGTTTATCGGGGGGTGGGAATCAGCCCCAGCATTTT.

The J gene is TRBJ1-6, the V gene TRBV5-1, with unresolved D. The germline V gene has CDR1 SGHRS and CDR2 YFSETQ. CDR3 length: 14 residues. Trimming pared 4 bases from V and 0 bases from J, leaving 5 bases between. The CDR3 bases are TGCGCCAGCAGCGAGGGCTCCTATAATTCACCCCTCCACTTT. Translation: CASSEGSYNSPLHF.

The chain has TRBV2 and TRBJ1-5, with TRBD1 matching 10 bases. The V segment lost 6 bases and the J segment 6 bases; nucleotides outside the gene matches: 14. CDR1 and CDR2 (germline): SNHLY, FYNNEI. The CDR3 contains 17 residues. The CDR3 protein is CASSVDRGISLGQPQHF. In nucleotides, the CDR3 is TGTGCCAGCAGCGTGGACAGGGGGATTAGCCTGGGTCAGCCCCAGCATTTT.

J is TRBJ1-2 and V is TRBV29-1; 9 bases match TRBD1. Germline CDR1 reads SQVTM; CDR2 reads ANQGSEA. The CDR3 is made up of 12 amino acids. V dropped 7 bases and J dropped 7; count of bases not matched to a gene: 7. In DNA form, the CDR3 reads TGCAGCGCCGGGACAGGGTCGCGTGGCTACACCTTC. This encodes CSAGTGSRGYTF.

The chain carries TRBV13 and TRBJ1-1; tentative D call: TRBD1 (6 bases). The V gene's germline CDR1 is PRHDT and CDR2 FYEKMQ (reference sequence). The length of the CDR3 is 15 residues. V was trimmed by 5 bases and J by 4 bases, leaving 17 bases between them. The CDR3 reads CASSPGGVGGTEAFF. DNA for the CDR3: TGTGCCAGCAGCCCCGGGGGGGTAGGGGGCACTGAAGCTTTCTTT.

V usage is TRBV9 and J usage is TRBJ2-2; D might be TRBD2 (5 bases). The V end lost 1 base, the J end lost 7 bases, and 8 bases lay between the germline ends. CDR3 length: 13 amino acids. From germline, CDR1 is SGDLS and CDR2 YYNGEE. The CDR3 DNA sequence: TGTGCCAGCAGCGTAAATCGGGACGGGGAGCTGTTTTTT. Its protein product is CASSVNRDGELFF.

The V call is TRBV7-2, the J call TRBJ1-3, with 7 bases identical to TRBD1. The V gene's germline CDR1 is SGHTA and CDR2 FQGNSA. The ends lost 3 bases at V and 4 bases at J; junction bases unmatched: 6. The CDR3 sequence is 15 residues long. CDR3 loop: CASSFEGARGNTIYF. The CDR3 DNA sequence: TGTGCCAGCAGCTTTGAGGGGGCGCGGGGAAACACCATATATTTT.